The 22 T cell receptor beta chains reported below all come from one sample, sequenced in a study of blood T cell repertoires in COVID-19. Sequencing used immunoSEQ multiplex PCR; TCRdb keeps in-frame clones, though not all of them. The sample records more than 150,000 clones, around four fifths being singletons. Sequenced input: peripheral blood. The receptors were sampled from a woman older than 75 with active or convalescent COVID-19.

This sequence joins TRBV28 and TRBJ1-2, with 7 nucleotides matching TRBD1. CDR1 is MDHEN and CDR2 is SYDVKM in the germline V gene. V gave up 6 bases and J gave up 7 bases; unmatched junction bases: 8. The CDR3 is made up of 13 amino acids. As DNA, the CDR3 is TGTGCCAGCAGCCTTAGACAGGGAGGTGGCTACACCTTC. Protein product: CASSLRQGGGYTF.

Concerning this clone itself: A read error may account for a junction end that differs from germline. Within the sample, other DNA sequences also encode this same CDR3. This chain joins TRBV5-1 and TRBJ2-7; weak D call: TRBD1 (6 bases). Germline V gene lookup returns CDR1 SGHRS and CDR2 YFSETQ. This CDR3 has 15 amino acids. The CDR3, as DNA: TGCGCCAGCAGTTTGGATGGGACATCCACCTACGAGCAGTACTTC. Encoded protein: CASSLDGTSTYEQYF. The full variable domain, in which reference TRBV5-1 and TRBJ2-7 provide the parts outside the CDR3, is KAGVTQTPRYLIKTRGQQVTLSCSPISGHRSVSWYQQTPGQGLQFLFEYFSETQRNKGNFPGRFSGRQFSNSRSEMNVSTLELGDSALYLCASSLDGTSTYEQYFGPGTRLTVT.

The rearrangement uses TRBV7-8 and TRBJ2-2; a weak D match, TRBD2 (5 bases). The germline V gene encodes CDR1 SGHVS and CDR2 FQNEAQ. With 4 bases removed from V and 3 bases from J, the gap between germline ends came to 15 bases. The CDR3 spans 16 residues. CDR3 residues: CASSSRGSADTGELFF. The CDR3 region has the DNA TGTGCCAGCAGCTCCCGCGGTAGCGCGGACACCGGGGAGCTGTTTTTT.

The V gene is TRBV6-2 or TRBV6-3, the J gene TRBJ1-4, with no clear D. The CDR3 extends over 13 amino acids. The ends were cut back, 8 bases at V and 8 bases at J, with 15 bases in the middle. CDR1 MNHEY and CDR2 SVGEGT come from the germline V gene. As DNA, the CDR3 is TGTGCCAGCCGCCTTCCAGTTAACGAAAAACTGTTTTTT. Its translation: CASRLPVNEKLFF.

Only one count was recorded for this clone. The rearrangement joins TRBV11-2 to TRBJ1-1; no reliable D call. V shed 5 bases and J shed 0 bases, with 13 bases lying between them. The CDR3 consists of 15 residues. Germline V lookup: CDR1 SGHAT, CDR2 FQNNGV. CDR3 loop: CASSPGPDMNTEAFF. In DNA form, the CDR3 reads TGTGCCAGCAGCCCAGGTCCAGACATGAACACTGAAGCTTTCTTT. The variable domain in full, with the rest retrieved from reference TRBV11-2 and TRBJ1-1, is EAGVAQSPRYKIIEKRQSVAFWCNPISGHATLYWYQQILGQGPKLLIQFQNNGVVDDSQLPKDRFSAERLKGVDSTLKIQPAKLEDSAVYLCASSPGPDMNTEAFFGQGTRLTVV.

The rearrangement links TRBV2 to TRBJ2-2; the match to TRBD1 covers 11 bases. The ends lost 5 bases at V and 6 bases at J; junction bases unmatched: 5. The germline CDR1 and CDR2 sequences are SNHLY and FYNNEI. The CDR3 has 15 amino acids. CDR3 region: CASSRTGGESGELFF. The CDR3 DNA follows: TGTGCCAGCAGTAGGACAGGGGGCGAATCCGGGGAGCTGTTTTTT.

The rearrangement joins TRBV10-1 to TRBJ2-1; 7 nucleotides align to TRBD1. This CDR3 spans 16 amino acids. The germline V gene encodes CDR1 WNHNN and CDR2 SYGVQD (reference sequence). Germline trimming cut 4 bases from V and 9 bases from J; bases unmatched to any gene: 15. As DNA, the CDR3 is TGCGCCAGCAGTGGAGCCGGGACAGTAGGCTCGGGTGAGCAGTTCTTC. Translating gives CASSGAGTVGSGEQFF.

V gene TRBV6-6 combines with J gene TRBJ2-5, with D hard to call. Trimming removed 5 bases from V and 2 bases from J, with 6 bases in between. The CDR3 is 12 amino acids. Germline-derived CDR1 and CDR2 are MNHNY and SVGAGI (reference sequence). CDR3 sequence reads: CASSPVQETQYF. The CDR3 DNA sequence: TGTGCCAGCAGTCCTGTGCAAGAGACCCAGTACTTC.

The CDR3 sequence: CASSPTRGPPHATNEKLFF. CDR3 DNA: TGTGCCAGCTCACCAACCAGGGGGCCGCCCCATGCAACTAATGAAAAACTGTTTTTT. This sequence joins TRBV18 and TRBJ1-4, with 8 nucleotides matching TRBD1. Germline lookup yields CDR1 KGHSH and CDR2 LQKENI. The J segment lost 0 bases and the V segment lost 2 bases, leaving 11 bases of the junction unmatched. This CDR3 spans 19 amino acids. Full variable domain (remainder filled in from reference TRBV18 and TRBJ1-4): NAGVMQNPRHLVRRRGQEARLRCSPMKGHSHVYWYRQLPEEGLKFMVYLQKENIIDESGMPKERFSAEFPKEGPSILRIQQVVRGDSAAYFCASSPTRGPPHATNEKLFFGSGTQLSVL.

The V call is TRBV19, the J call TRBJ1-1; 7 bases align to TRBD1. Germline trimming cut 0 bases from V and 6 bases from J; bases unmatched to any gene: 7. The CDR3 sequence is 15 residues long. Germline V gene sequence: CDR1 LNHDA, CDR2 SQIVND (reference sequence). The CDR3 region is CASSIEPRGTAEAFF. The CDR3 DNA sequence: TGTGCCAGTAGTATAGAGCCCAGGGGGACGGCTGAAGCTTTCTTT.

In regard to this clone: At the DNA level, this CDR3 is encoded by other sequences in the same sample as well. CDR3 protein: CASSLTGDTEAFF. CDR3 DNA: TGCGCCAGCAGCTTAACCGGAGACACTGAAGCTTTCTTT. This chain links TRBV5-1 with TRBJ1-1; D ambiguous. This CDR3 contains 13 residues. Deletions cut 2 bases from V and 3 bases from J, with 8 bases between. Germline lookup yields CDR1 SGHRS and CDR2 YFSETQ.

The chain is built from TRBV4-2 and TRBJ2-5; D is unclear. The germline V gene has CDR1 LGHNA and CDR2 YNFKEQ. Between the trimmed V and J ends, which lost 1 base and 0 bases, there was a span of 6 bases. CDR3 size: 14 residues. The CDR3 sequence is CASSQVQYQETQYF. The CDR3 DNA is TGTGCCAGCAGCCAAGTTCAGTACCAAGAGACCCAGTACTTC.

The chain uses TRBV7-9 and TRBJ2-7; D ambiguous. Germline CDR1 and CDR2: SEHNR and FQNEAQ (reference sequence). This CDR3 spans 17 amino acids. The V end was cut by 5 bases, the J end by 2 bases, with 22 bases between. The CDR3 spells CASSPRERSAVTYEQYF. The CDR3 DNA reads as TGTGCCAGCAGCCCCCGAGAGAGGAGCGCAGTCACCTACGAGCAGTACTTC.

This clone was counted a single time. This rearrangement joins TRBV5-4 to TRBJ2-5, with D possibly being TRBD2 (5 bases). The CDR3 extends over 15 amino acids. Germline V gives CDR1 SGHNT, CDR2 YYREEE (reference sequence). Trimming removed 0 bases from V and 0 bases from J, with 9 bases in between. DNA for the CDR3: TGTGCCAGCAGCTTGGCCGAGGGCTACCAAGAGACCCAGTACTTC. This gives the protein CASSLAEGYQETQYF.

The chain links TRBV10-3 to TRBJ2-3; D unresolved. The CDR3 covers 14 residues. The V end lost 9 bases, the J end lost 0 bases, and 13 bases lay between the germline ends. CDR1 and CDR2 from the germline V gene are ENHRY and SYGVKD. CDR3 amino acids: CAIGPSSSTDTQYF. CDR3 bases: TGTGCCATTGGTCCCAGTTCTAGCACAGATACGCAGTATTTT.

The V and J genes are TRBV29-1 and TRBJ1-1; D gene unclear. Germline V CDR1 and CDR2: SQVTM, ANQGSEA. Trimming took off 6 bases at V and 1 base at J, with 15 bases between the two ends. The CDR3 has 14 amino acids. Here the CDR3 DNA reads TGCAGCGTCGATGAACCAGGAGGGAACACTGAAGCTTTCTTT. It specifies CSVDEPGGNTEAFF.

This clone occurred once. This chain uses TRBV27 with TRBJ2-7; 11 nucleotides agree with TRBD2. The CDR3 runs 15 residues. V gave up 2 bases and J gave up 3 bases; unmatched junction bases: 3. CDR1 MNHEY and CDR2 SMNVEV come from the germline V gene (reference sequence). CDR3: CASSLTTSGDYEQYF. The CDR3 DNA reads TGTGCCAGCAGTTTAACGACTAGCGGGGACTACGAGCAGTACTTC.

This clone has more than one count but fewer than ten. The V gene is TRBV6-1, the J gene TRBJ1-3; D is uncertain. CDR3 length equals 13 residues. The germline V gene has CDR1 MNHNS and CDR2 SASEGT. Trimming removed 1 base from V and 11 bases from J, with 12 bases in between. CDR3 residues: CASSEEPRLAIYF. For the CDR3, the DNA is TGTGCCAGCAGTGAAGAGCCCAGGTTGGCCATATATTTT.

This clone was found once. V usage is TRBV28 and J usage is TRBJ1-1; unclear D gene. The CDR3 is 11 amino acids. The V end was cut by 8 bases, the J end by 5 bases, with 9 bases between. CDR1 MDHEN and CDR2 SYDVKM come from the germline V gene. CDR3 region: CASSGGTEAFF. The CDR3 nucleotides read TGTGCCAGCTCGGGTGGGACTGAAGCTTTCTTT.

The chain recombines TRBV9 with TRBJ2-7, with D perhaps TRBD2 (6 bases). The CDR3 has 13 amino acids. Germline loops: CDR1 SGDLS, CDR2 YYNGEE. V lost 0 bases and J lost 5, with 9 bases in between. The CDR3 coding sequence is TGTGCCAGCAGCGTAGATCCGGGGGACGAGCAGTACTTC. Its protein is CASSVDPGDEQYF.

The chain is built from TRBV18 and TRBJ2-1; tentative D call: TRBD1 (6 bases). The CDR3 is 15 amino acids. The V end was cut by 3 bases, the J end by 5 bases, with 14 bases between. The germline V gene encodes CDR1 KGHSH and CDR2 LQKENI. CDR3 amino acids: CASSPPAGANNEQFF. The CDR3 nucleotides are TGTGCCAGCTCACCCCCGGCAGGGGCTAACAATGAGCAGTTCTTC. The full variable domain, completed using reference TRBV18 and TRBJ2-1, is NAGVMQNPRHLVRRRGQEARLRCSPMKGHSHVYWYRQLPEEGLKFMVYLQKENIIDESGMPKERFSAEFPKEGPSILRIQQVVRGDSAAYFCASSPPAGANNEQFFGPGTRLTVL.

The chain couples TRBV28 to TRBJ2-1; the D gene is possibly TRBD2 (5 bases). CDR1 and CDR2 (germline): MDHEN, SYDVKM. V lost 7 bases and J 0 bases, leaving 16 bases between the germline ends. There are 16 residues in the CDR3. The CDR3 here is CASIPIGGSSYNEQFF. CDR3 in DNA: TGTGCCAGCATCCCTATAGGTGGGAGCTCCTACAATGAGCAGTTCTTC.